The 23 T cell receptor beta chains below all came from one sample that was sequenced in a study of CD8+CD57+ T cells in acquired aplastic anemia. Genomic DNA served as template for TCR beta VDJ and CDR3 profiling. TCRdb passed the reads through MiXCR, listing each CDR3 protein once. The sample lists 400,000 to 450,000 distinct CDR3 sequences; 60% to 80% were seen once. Sequenced: sorted CD4+, CD8+, or CD8+CD57+ T cells (not recorded which) from PBMCs. These TCRs come from a human donor in good health, serving as a control.

V gene TRBV12-3 or TRBV12-4 combines with J gene TRBJ1-4; no reliable D call. Trimming took 2 bases from V and 8 from J, leaving 9 bases between them. CDR3 length: 13 amino acids. The CDR3 DNA is TGTGCCAGCAGTTTATTGCAGAACGAAAAACTGTTTTTT. It yields the protein CASSLLQNEKLFF.

As regards this clonotype: The junction departs from the called germline gene at one end, perhaps through a read error. The chain is built from TRBV9 and TRBJ1-1; D is undetermined. Germline assignment: CDR1 SGDLS and CDR2 YYNGEE. The CDR3 is made up of 12 amino acids. The CDR3 nucleotides are TGTGCCAGCAGCTTGGCAGGACCTCAAGCTAGCTTT. Translating it yields CASSLAGPQASF.

This clonotype was detected only once. The V call is TRBV24-1, the J call TRBJ1-3; no reliable D call. Trimming pared 9 bases from V and 2 bases from J, leaving 10 bases between. Per germline, CDR1 KGHDR and CDR2 SFDVKD. The CDR3 loop spans 13 amino acids. In DNA, the CDR3 is TGTGCCACCCTAGGGCGAACTGGAAACACCATATATTTT. It yields the protein CATLGRTGNTIYF.

The chain carries TRBV15 and TRBJ2-3; D remains unclear. CDR3 size: 11 residues. The V and J ends lost 3 bases and 6 bases respectively, with 4 bases between them. Germline V CDR1 and CDR2: LNHNV, YYDKDF (reference sequence). CDR3: CATSRDDTQYF. Here the CDR3 DNA reads TGTGCCACCAGCAGGGATGATACGCAGTATTTT.

This rearrangement joins TRBV12-3 or TRBV12-4 to TRBJ1-3; D is unresolved. The CDR3 is 15 amino acids. Trimming shortened V by 5 bases and J by 4 bases, and 15 bases separated the two germline ends. CDR3 DNA sequence: TGTGCCAGCAGTCCCGAAGGCGGGGTGGGAAACACCATATATTTT. Protein: CASSPEGGVGNTIYF.

The CDR3 coding sequence is TGCAGTGCTAGAGATGAAGGGAACGGCTCACCCCTCCACTTT. Translating gives CSARDEGNGSPLHF. J is TRBJ1-6 and V is TRBV20-1; D is undetermined. Trimming took off 0 bases at V and 10 bases at J, with 13 bases between the two ends. The germline V gene has CDR1 DFQATT and CDR2 SNEGSKA (reference sequence). The CDR3 length is 14 residues.

This clonotype was detected only a few times. V gene TRBV10-3 combines with J gene TRBJ2-3; TRBD2 aligns across 7 bases. V shed 5 bases and J 0 bases; nucleotides not matched to a gene: 8. The CDR3 extends over 16 amino acids. Germline CDR1 is ENHRY and CDR2 is SYGVKD. For the CDR3, the DNA is TGTGCCATCAGTCAAGCGGGGAGTGCTAGCACAGATACGCAGTATTTT. Translation: CAISQAGSASTDTQYF.

Written as DNA, the CDR3 is TGTGCCAGCAGTCGAGACACCCGAGGCACTGAAGCTTTCTTT. This encodes CASSRDTRGTEAFF. The chain couples TRBV7-8 to TRBJ1-1; D remains unclear. CDR1 and CDR2 (germline): SGHVS, FQNEAQ. V was cut by 6 bases and J by 4 bases, with 15 bases left in between. This CDR3 spans 14 amino acids.

This clonotype occurred many times. J is TRBJ2-5 and V is TRBV7-2; TRBD2 might be the D (5 bases). Per germline, CDR1 SGHTA and CDR2 FQGNSA. This CDR3 has 14 amino acids. V lost 2 bases and J 5 bases, leaving 12 bases between the germline ends. For the CDR3, the DNA is TGTGCCAGCAGCTTACTTCTAGCTGTGGAGACCCAGTACTTC. Amino acid sequence: CASSLLLAVETQYF.

The chain is built from TRBV2 and TRBJ2-7; 7 nucleotides align to TRBD1. The germline V gene encodes CDR1 SNHLY and CDR2 FYNNEI. The V segment lost 3 bases and the J segment 6 bases; nucleotides outside the gene matches: 8. The CDR3 consists of 14 residues. The CDR3: CASSDRVGGSEQYF. The CDR3 DNA is TGTGCCAGCAGTGACCGGGTAGGGGGCTCCGAGCAGTACTTC.

About this clonotype: Mismatch with germline at one junction end may stem from a read error. The chain combines TRBV14 with TRBJ1-2; possibly TRBD1 for D (5 bases). The CDR3 runs to 13 residues. Looked up from germline, CDR1 is SGHDN and CDR2 is FVKESK. The CDR3 coding sequence is TGTGCCAGCAGCCTGGGACTAGCCGCGTCCTACGAGTTC. Amino acids: CASSLGLAASYEF.

The V call is TRBV20-1, the J call TRBJ2-7; TRBD2 matches 15 bases. Germline CDR1 DFQATT, CDR2 SNEGSKA (reference sequence). This CDR3 has 16 amino acids. V was clipped by 6 bases and J by 3 bases; unmatched bases: 9. CDR3 loop: CSAFRTSGGADYEQYF. CDR3 coding DNA: TGCAGTGCCTTTAGGACTAGCGGGGGGGCCGACTACGAGCAGTACTTC.

The gene calls are TRBV24-1 and TRBJ1-5; D gene ambiguous. Germline V lookup: CDR1 KGHDR, CDR2 SFDVKD. The CDR3 consists of 14 residues. V shed 6 bases and J shed 7 bases, with 15 bases lying between them. The CDR3 DNA follows: TGTGCCACCAGTTATCATTCACAGTCCCAGCCCCAGCATTTT. Encoded protein: CATSYHSQSQPQHF.

This clonotype was picked up one time. This chain connects TRBV14 to TRBJ1-1; D is uncertain. The CDR3 contains 14 residues. CDR1 and CDR2 from the germline V gene are SGHDN and FVKESK. V shed 5 bases and J shed 5 bases, with 15 bases lying between them. CDR3 nucleotides: TGTGCCAGCAGCGACGGGGTTCAGAGGACTGAAGCTTTCTTT. It translates to CASSDGVQRTEAFF.

The rearrangement links TRBV19 to TRBJ1-3; D gene ambiguous. Per the germline V gene, CDR1 is LNHDA and CDR2 is SQIVND (reference sequence). The CDR3 runs 14 residues. V was shortened by 6 bases and J by 2 bases, with 11 bases between the two germline ends. The chain's CDR3 is CASRNELTGNTIYF. DNA of the CDR3: TGTGCCAGTAGGAACGAGTTGACTGGAAACACCATATATTTT.

The V and J genes are TRBV25-1 and TRBJ1-2, with TRBD1 matching 7 bases. Unmatched junction bases numbered 7, after V lost 5 bases and J lost 4 bases. The CDR3 consists of 14 residues. CDR1 MGHDK and CDR2 SYGVNS come from the germline V gene. DNA of the CDR3: TGTGCCAGCAGTCTCCACGACAGGGCCTATGGCTACACCTTC. This encodes CASSLHDRAYGYTF.

This clonotype was found many times. CDR3 nucleotides: TGTGCCAGCGGGTGGGACAGGGGTTTAAGTGAGCAGTTCTTC. Its translation: CASGWDRGLSEQFF. This chain joins TRBV6-2 or TRBV6-3 and TRBJ2-1; 10 bases map to TRBD1. The V and J ends lost 8 bases and 9 bases, in that order; junction bases with no gene match: 10. CDR1 MNHEY and CDR2 SVGEGT come from the germline V gene. The CDR3 consists of 14 residues.

V is TRBV5-6 and J is TRBJ1-2; D is ambiguous. Deletions cut 4 bases from V and 2 bases from J, with 12 bases between. This CDR3 contains 14 residues. Germline V gene sequence: CDR1 SGHDT, CDR2 YYEEEE. The DNA for the CDR3 is TGTGCCAGCAGCCTTAAACCTGTGAACTATGGCTACACCTTC. It translates to CASSLKPVNYGYTF.

This clonotype was seen ten or more times. The V call is TRBV4-2, the J call TRBJ1-2; D might be TRBD1 (5 bases). CDR3 length equals 13 residues. Germline values: CDR1 LGHNA, CDR2 YNFKEQ. V lost 0 bases and J 7 bases, leaving 9 bases between the germline ends. The CDR3 loop is CASSQDLGGGYTF. In DNA, the CDR3 is TGTGCCAGCAGCCAAGATCTGGGGGGTGGCTACACCTTC.

V usage is TRBV5-8 and J usage is TRBJ2-2; the D is unclear. V lost 1 base and J 2 bases, leaving 6 bases between the germline ends. Germline loops: CDR1 SGHTS, CDR2 YDEGEE. The CDR3 loop spans 14 amino acids. The CDR3 loop is CASSLPGNTGELFF. CDR3 DNA: TGTGCCAGCAGCTTGCCTGGCAACACCGGGGAGCTGTTTTTT.

This clonotype was seen many times. The rearrangement joins TRBV20-1 to TRBJ1-3, with 9 bases identical to TRBD1. This CDR3 contains 15 residues. V gave up 6 bases and J gave up 8 bases; unmatched junction bases: 14. Germline V gives CDR1 DFQATT, CDR2 SNEGSKA (reference sequence). The CDR3 here is CSAIPAGTGSYTIYF. Here the CDR3 DNA reads TGCAGTGCCATCCCCGCCGGGACAGGGTCTTACACCATATATTTT.

Note on this clonotype: Just one base apart from a much larger clone, this may be a read error. The V gene is TRBV4-2, the J gene TRBJ1-2, with unresolved D. The germline V gene encodes CDR1 LGHNA and CDR2 YNFKEQ. CDR3 size: 15 residues. Trimming stripped 2 bases from V and 0 bases from J, with 10 bases between. Here the CDR3 reads CASSQQMATNYGYTF. The CDR3 coding sequence is TGTGCCAGCAGCCAACAAATGGCAACTAACTATGGCTACACCTTC.

This CDR3 reads CASSRLADGRSNYGYTF. CDR3 sequence (DNA): TGTGCCAGCAGCAGACTAGCGGACGGGAGATCTAACTATGGCTACACCTTC. The rearrangement joins TRBV14 to TRBJ1-2; D not certain. Germline-derived CDR1 and CDR2 are SGHDN and FVKESK. The CDR3 is 17 residues long. The ends were cut back, 5 bases at V and 0 bases at J, with 19 bases in the middle.